The T cell receptor (beta chain) described here comes from a study of early T cells in non-severe SARS-CoV-2 infection. MiXCR was run by TCRdb on the 5' RACE reads, yielding one entry per CDR3 protein. The sample holds 100,000 to 130,000 distinct CDR3 sequences, 11% seen once. Study-wide results and limits: Private and CD4 specificities were missed by VDJdb matching, skewed to anti-spike CD8.

Trimming removed 2 bases from V and 6 bases from J, with 21 bases in between. Germline V gene data show CDR1 as MNHEY and CDR2 as SVGEGT. This CDR3 comprises 17 residues. This clonotype has just a few counts. What it recognizes is unknown. Sequencing input: whole blood. The rearrangement joins TRBV6-2 or TRBV6-3 to TRBJ2-3; D may be TRBD2 (5 bases). The receptor was isolated from an adult who was a healthcare worker with PCR-confirmed SARS-CoV-2 infection or an uninfected control (not recorded which). The CDR3 sequence: CASSYKRAARRVDTQYF. In DNA form, the CDR3 reads TGTGCCAGCAGTTACAAGAGGGCCGCTAGACGCGTGGATACGCAGTATTTT.